The 9 T cell receptor beta chains reported below all come from one sample, sequenced in a study of neurological immune-mediated disorders. TCRdb called the 5' RACE reads again in MiXCR, with one record for every CDR3 protein. This repertoire shows around 30,000 distinct CDR3 sequences, approximately 4% found once; its top ten account for around a quarter. The sample comprised CD4+ T cells from blood. These receptors came from a woman aged 40 to 50 in good health.

By proportion, this clonotype is medium-sized (0.01 to 0.1%). V usage is TRBV19 and J usage is TRBJ1-1; TRBD1 agrees at 9 bases. CDR3 length: 15 residues. Per the germline V gene, CDR1 is LNHDA and CDR2 is SQIVND (reference sequence). V gave up 5 bases and J gave up 5 bases; unmatched junction bases: 9. This chain's CDR3 is CASSWAGQGVTEAFF. CDR3 DNA: TGTGCCAGTAGTTGGGCGGGACAGGGTGTTACTGAAGCTTTCTTT.

This clonotype was counted ten times or more. The chain is built from TRBV11-2 and TRBJ2-7; 8 positions match TRBD2. Trimming cost V 2 bases and J 3 bases; bases outside gene matches: 6. The CDR3 runs to 15 residues. Germline CDR1 SGHAT, CDR2 FQNNGV. The CDR3 DNA reads as TGTGCCAGCAGCTTACAGGGACTAGGGGTCTACGAGCAGTACTTC. It translates to CASSLQGLGVYEQYF.

This clonotype has a count of ten or more. This chain joins TRBV6-2 or TRBV6-3 and TRBJ1-2, with D perhaps TRBD1 (6 bases). Germline V gene lookup returns CDR1 MNHEY and CDR2 SVGEGT. V lost 6 bases and J lost 1, with 15 bases in between. The CDR3 spans 15 residues. The CDR3: CASSEDSYFNYGYTF. The CDR3 bases are TGTGCCAGCAGCGAGGACAGCTACTTTAACTATGGCTACACCTTC.

This clonotype was observed at least ten times. The rearrangement uses TRBV20-1 and TRBJ1-1; 9 positions agree with TRBD1. Trimming removed 1 base from V and 11 bases from J; junction bases left unmatched: 11. The CDR3 is 14 residues long. Per the germline V gene, CDR1 is DFQATT and CDR2 is SNEGSKA (reference sequence). In nucleotides, the CDR3 is TGCAGTGCTAGAGCGTTGGACAGGGGCCTAACGGCTTTCTTT. Its protein is CSARALDRGLTAFF.

In its sample, this clonotype was seen many times. J is TRBJ2-5 and V is TRBV7-2, with TRBD2 identical over 8 bases. The CDR3 is 15 amino acids. The trim removed 2 bases at V and 5 bases at J, leaving 7 bases unmatched. From germline, CDR1 is SGHTA and CDR2 FQGNSA. CDR3: CASSLSGGRRETQYF. The CDR3 nucleotides read TGTGCCAGCAGCTTATCGGGAGGGCGTCGGGAGACCCAGTACTTC.

This clonotype was seen repeatedly, ten times or more. The J gene is TRBJ2-3, the V gene TRBV20-1; 11 positions agree with TRBD2. CDR1 and CDR2 (germline): DFQATT, SNEGSKA (reference sequence). Germline trimming cut 0 bases from V and 6 bases from J; bases unmatched to any gene: 8. CDR3 length: 16 residues. CDR3 region: CSARDPTSGAGDTQYF. CDR3 coding DNA: TGCAGTGCTAGAGATCCGACTAGCGGGGCCGGGGATACGCAGTATTTT.

This clonotype came up many times. V is TRBV20-1 and J is TRBJ1-5; TRBD1 is a possible D gene (5 bases). Trimming pared 5 bases from V and 5 bases from J, leaving 25 bases between. Looked up from germline, CDR1 is DFQATT and CDR2 is SNEGSKA (reference sequence). The CDR3 is made up of 17 amino acids. The CDR3 DNA reads as TGCAGTGCTGAGAAGGGGCTTGGTAGTAGTGGCGATCAGCCCCAGCATTTT. Translation: CSAEKGLGSSGDQPQHF.

This clonotype occurred many times. This chain connects TRBV20-1 to TRBJ2-7, with 9 nucleotides matching TRBD1. The CDR3 spans 15 residues. Germline CDR1 and CDR2: DFQATT and SNEGSKA (reference sequence). The trim removed 0 bases at V and 1 base at J, leaving 4 bases unmatched. This chain's CDR3 is CSARDQDRGSYEQYF. CDR3 sequence (DNA): TGCAGTGCTAGAGACCAGGACAGGGGATCCTACGAGCAGTACTTC.

The J gene is TRBJ2-7, the V gene TRBV30; perhaps TRBD2 as D (5 bases). CDR1 is GTSNPN and CDR2 is SVGIG in the germline V gene (reference sequence). The length of the CDR3 is 13 residues. The ends were cut back, 3 bases at V and 4 bases at J, with 13 bases in the middle. The CDR3 loop reads CAWSVDWDYEQYF. The CDR3 DNA is TGTGCCTGGAGCGTGGACTGGGATTACGAGCAGTACTTC. Supplemented by reference TRBV30 and TRBJ2-7, the full variable domain reads SQTIHQWPATLVQPVGSPLSLECTVEGTSNPNLYWYRQAAGRGLQLLFYSVGIGQISSEVPQNLSASRPQDRQFILSSKKLLLSDSGFYLCAWSVDWDYEQYFGPGTRLTVT.